One and the same sample provided the 13 T cell receptor beta chains below, sequenced in a study of regulatory T cells in long-lasting Graves disease. According to the study, TCR beta libraries were built with iRepertoire HTBI primers and CDR3-region Arm-PCR. Each CDR3 protein gets one entry after TCRdb re-called the multiplex PCR reads with MiXCR. The profile shows roughly 700,000 distinct CDR3 sequences, 25% to 30% of them singletons. Noted time point: persistent/refractory GD, antithyroid drugs over 5 years with positive TRAb. Researchers made the TCR library from RNA that was extracted from PBMCs. Sequencing used peripheral blood mononuclear cells (PBMCs), obtained when the disease was refractory, from a patient treated with antithyroid drugs. These receptors originate from a female donor with Graves disease.

The V call is TRBV11-2, the J call TRBJ2-5, with D perhaps being TRBD1 or TRBD2 (5 bases each). Trimming pared 6 bases from V and 6 bases from J, leaving 14 bases between. The germline gives CDR1 SGHAT, CDR2 FQNNGV. The length of the CDR3 is 13 residues. CDR3 coding DNA: TGTGCCAGCAGTCCGGGGCCTTACCAGACCCAGTACTTC. It yields the protein CASSPGPYQTQYF.

This chain connects TRBV12-5 to TRBJ2-7; D is undetermined. Per germline, CDR1 LGHNT and CDR2 FRNRAP. The CDR3 is 14 amino acids. V lost 2 bases and J 0 bases, leaving 8 bases between the germline ends. The CDR3 here is CASGLSPISYEQYF. DNA of the CDR3: TGTGCTAGTGGTTTGTCGCCCATCTCCTACGAGCAGTACTTC.

This rearrangement joins TRBV29-1 to TRBJ2-5; tentative D call: TRBD1 (5 bases). The CDR3 has 12 amino acids. V was clipped by 7 bases and J by 2 bases, with 11 bases between them. CDR1 SQVTM and CDR2 ANQGSEA come from the germline V gene. CDR3: CSGMTDQETQYF. In DNA form, the CDR3 reads TGCAGCGGAATGACAGATCAAGAGACCCAGTACTTC. Combining the CDR3 with reference TRBV29-1 and TRBJ2-5 gives the whole variable domain SAVISQKPSRDICQRGTSLTIQCQVDSQVTMMFWYRQQPGQSLTLIATANQGSEATYESGFVIDKFPISRPNLTFSTLTVSNMSPEDSSIYLCSGMTDQETQYFGPGTRLLVL.

This clonotype was recorded once. The chain recombines TRBV9 with TRBJ1-1, with a possible D match to TRBD1 (6 bases). The CDR3 spans 15 residues. V was shortened by 2 bases and J by 1 base, with 12 bases between the two germline ends. Germline V gene data show CDR1 as SGDLS and CDR2 as YYNGEE. In DNA form, the CDR3 reads TGTGCCAGCAGCGTCTTTACAGGGCCGAACACTGAAGCTTTCTTT. Its protein is CASSVFTGPNTEAFF.

This clonotype was detected a few times. The CDR3, as DNA: TGTGCCAGCAGTTGGGGGGCGCTCGAAAAACTGTTTTTT. Amino acids: CASSWGALEKLFF. The chain couples TRBV12-3 or TRBV12-4 to TRBJ1-4, with D perhaps matching TRBD1 (6 bases). V was cut by 4 bases and J by 8 bases, with 11 bases left in between. This CDR3 contains 13 residues.

This clonotype has a handful of counts. This chain uses TRBV12-5 with TRBJ1-5, with a possible D match to TRBD1 (6 bases). Per germline, CDR1 LGHNT and CDR2 FRNRAP. This CDR3 has 15 residues. V shed 7 bases and J shed 0 bases, with 13 bases lying between them. CDR3 protein: CASDPQGFSNQPQHF. DNA for the CDR3: TGTGCTAGTGATCCACAGGGCTTTAGCAATCAGCCCCAGCATTTT.

The rearrangement links TRBV6-2 or TRBV6-3 to TRBJ2-7; 9 bases are shared with TRBD1. The CDR3 consists of 14 residues. CDR1 is MNHEY, CDR2 SVGEGT, per germline. The V segment lost 2 bases and the J segment 5 bases; nucleotides outside the gene matches: 4. CDR3 protein: CASSYLTGGNEQYF. CDR3 in DNA: TGTGCCAGCAGTTACCTGACAGGGGGAAACGAGCAGTACTTC.

This clonotype was counted between two and nine times. The genes are TRBV29-1 and TRBJ1-2; D might be TRBD1 (6 bases). V was clipped by 3 bases and J by 2 bases, with 10 bases between them. Looked up from germline, CDR1 is SQVTM and CDR2 is ANQGSEA. CDR3 size: 13 residues. DNA of the CDR3: TGCAGCGTTGACGTAGGGGGAAACTATGGCTACACCTTC. This gives the protein CSVDVGGNYGYTF. Together with reference TRBV29-1 and TRBJ1-2, the CDR3 gives the full variable domain: SAVISQKPSRDICQRGTSLTIQCQVDSQVTMMFWYRQQPGQSLTLIATANQGSEATYESGFVIDKFPISRPNLTFSTLTVSNMSPEDSSIYLCSVDVGGNYGYTFGSGTRLTVV.

This clonotype was observed a handful of times. V usage is TRBV28 and J usage is TRBJ2-3, with D perhaps assigned TRBD1 or TRBD2 (5 bases each). Germline CDR1 is MDHEN and CDR2 is SYDVKM. Trimming left V 6 bases short and J 0 bases short, with 10 bases between. CDR3 length: 14 amino acids. The CDR3, as DNA: TGTGCCAGCAGATTGGGACGGAGCACAGATACGCAGTATTTT. Its protein product is CASRLGRSTDTQYF. The whole variable domain, remainder taken from reference TRBV28 and TRBJ2-3, is DVKVTQSSRYLVKRTGEKVFLECVQDMDHENMFWYRQDPGLGLRLIYFSYDVKMKEKGDIPEGYSVSREKKERFSLILESASTNQTSMYLCASRLGRSTDTQYFGPGTRLTVL.

This clonotype was counted many times. The V call is TRBV11-3, the J call TRBJ1-1, with D uncertain. CDR1 is SGHNT and CDR2 is YENEEA in the germline V gene. The CDR3 contains 13 residues. Trimming pared 2 bases from V and 2 bases from J, leaving 6 bases between. The CDR3 DNA reads as TGTGCCAGCAGCTTAAGGTTCAACACTGAAGCTTTCTTT. Protein: CASSLRFNTEAFF.

This clonotype occurred many times. No DNA is shown, since the ends of the CDR3 on it are uncertain; the CDR3 is the one TCRdb lists. The V and J genes are TRBV6-1 and TRBJ1-5. From its first to its last residue, the CDR3 has 16 amino acids. CDR1 and CDR2 (germline): MNHNS, SASEGT. The CDR3 loop is CASSTSTGRWNQPQHF.

This clonotype was seen many times. Written as DNA, the CDR3 is TGTGCCAGCAGCTTCGGTGGGGGAACTAATGAAAAACTGTTTTTT. Its protein product is CASSFGGGTNEKLFF. The chain has TRBV11-2 and TRBJ1-4, with a weak D call TRBD1 (5 bases). Trimming stripped 3 bases from V and 1 base from J, with 9 bases between. This CDR3 spans 15 amino acids. Per the germline V gene, CDR1 is SGHAT and CDR2 is FQNNGV. Full variable domain (missing parts from reference TRBV11-2 and TRBJ1-4): EAGVAQSPRYKIIEKRQSVAFWCNPISGHATLYWYQQILGQGPKLLIQFQNNGVVDDSQLPKDRFSAERLKGVDSTLKIQPAKLEDSAVYLCASSFGGGTNEKLFFGSGTQLSVL.

This clonotype was recorded a few times. J is TRBJ1-5 and V is TRBV7-9, with D possibly matching TRBD1 (5 bases). V was cut by 5 bases and J by 6 bases, with 14 bases left in between. The CDR3 consists of 14 residues. Germline V lookup: CDR1 SEHNR, CDR2 FQNEAQ (reference sequence). The CDR3 spells CASSIGAGFQPQHF. As DNA, the CDR3 is TGTGCCAGCAGCATTGGCGCAGGGTTTCAGCCCCAGCATTTT.